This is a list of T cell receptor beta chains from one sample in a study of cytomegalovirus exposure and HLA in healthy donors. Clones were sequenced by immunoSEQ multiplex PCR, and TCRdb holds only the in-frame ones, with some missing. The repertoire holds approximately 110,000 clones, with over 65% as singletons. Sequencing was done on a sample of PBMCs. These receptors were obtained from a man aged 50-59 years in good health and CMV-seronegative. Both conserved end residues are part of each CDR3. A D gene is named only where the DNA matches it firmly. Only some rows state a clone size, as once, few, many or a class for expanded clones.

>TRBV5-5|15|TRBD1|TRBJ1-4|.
CASSLEDRGYEKLFF
TGTGCCAGCAGCTTGGAGGACAGGGGATATGAAAAACTGTTTTTT
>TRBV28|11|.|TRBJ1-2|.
CASRQGPGYTF
TGTGCCAGCAGACAGGGTCCTGGCTACACCTTC
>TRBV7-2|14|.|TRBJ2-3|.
CASSPQGATDTQYF
TGTGCCAGCAGCCCCCAAGGAGCTACAGATACGCAGTATTTT
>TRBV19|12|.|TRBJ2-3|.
CASTGSRGTQYF
TGTGCCAGTACCGGGTCAAGAGGTACGCAGTATTTT
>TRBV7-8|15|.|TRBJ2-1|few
CASSLARFVNHEQFF
TGTGCCAGCAGCTTAGCGCGTTTCGTCAACCATGAGCAGTTCTTC
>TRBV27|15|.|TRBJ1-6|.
CASRQSGSYNSPLHF
TGTGCCAGCAGACAAAGCGGCTCCTATAATTCACCCCTCCACTTT
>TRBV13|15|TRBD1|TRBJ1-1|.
CASSLRGIDRGKAFF
TGTGCCAGCAGCTTACGAGGGATCGACAGGGGTAAAGCTTTCTTT
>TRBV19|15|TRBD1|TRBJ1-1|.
CASSPVTGGHTEAFF
TGTGCCAGTAGCCCCGTGACAGGGGGCCACACTGAAGCTTTCTTT
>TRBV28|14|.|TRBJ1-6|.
CATQGGTYNSPLHF
TGTGCCACCCAGGGAGGGACCTATAATTCACCCCTCCACTTT
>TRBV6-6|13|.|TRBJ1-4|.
CASSYSQVEKLFF
TGTGCCAGCAGTTACTCCCAGGTTGAAAAACTGTTTTTT
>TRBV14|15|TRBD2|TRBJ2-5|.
CASSPTAGGQETQYF
TGTGCCAGCAGCCCAACGGCGGGGGGCCAAGAGACCCAGTACTTC
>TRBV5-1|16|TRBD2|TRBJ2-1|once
CASSFEGTSIRDEQFF
TGCGCCAGCAGCTTCGAGGGGACTAGCATCCGCGATGAGCAGTTCTTC